The clone carrying this T cell receptor beta chain is classed as medium-sized. Its antigen is as yet unknown. This sample was taken from a study of PD-1 blockade in classical Hodgkin lymphoma. Findings of the study overall: The study found that TCR diversity rose significantly by C4D1 in CD4+ but not CD8+ cells. Exclusion was the outcome for patients who began nivolumab under 1 year after ASCT. According to reports, newly diagnosed patients had lower baseline TCR diversity than healthy donors, and relapsed/refractory patients had lower baseline TCR diversity still.

Every patient relapsed after autologous stem cell transplantation, and brentuximab vedotin exposure varied. Best overall response was complete response, partial response or progressive disease in these relapsed/refractory classical Hodgkin lymphoma patients. Generated by immunoSEQ multiplex PCR, the TCRdb table keeps only in-frame clones and is missing some. The data hold roughly 140,000 clones, with just under 80% observed a single time. This CDR3 is 15 amino acids long. Germline-derived CDR1 and CDR2 are MNHNY and SVGAGI (reference sequence). V was pared by 6 bases and J by 4 bases, with 18 bases between.

The sequence derives from a human donor with classical Hodgkin lymphoma. The source was peripheral blood mononuclear cells (PBMCs), collected before the second cycle of nivolumab. The chain has TRBV6-6 and TRBJ1-2; D may be TRBD1 (6 bases). CDR3 protein: CASSYGTEGGYGYTF. The CDR3 region has the DNA TGTGCCAGCAGCTACGGGACCGAAGGGGGCTATGGCTACACCTTC.